This TCR beta chain was documented in a study of shared clonotypes between healthy human individuals. Libraries were prepared by immunoSEQ multiplex PCR; TCRdb keeps only in-frame clonotypes and omits some of them. The sample has about 2.1 million clones; under 95% are singletons. The CDR3 has 13 residues. V lost 2 bases to trimming and J lost 5 bases, with 6 bases between them. Germline loops: CDR1 SGHAT, CDR2 FQNNGV. Naive-designated CD8 cells lacked CD45RO, were positively enriched for CCR7, and omitted terminally differentiated effector memory CD45RA+ cells. This receptor was identified in a man aged 18-30 years in good health. Some clones in this sample may be carry-over from other donors' samples. The specimen was naive CD8+ T cells from PBMCs. The genes are TRBV11-2 and TRBJ2-2; no clear D gene. The CDR3 reads CASSLPVTGELFF. CDR3 bases: TGTGCCAGCAGCTTACCGGTTACCGGGGAGCTGTTTTTT. The entire variable domain, with the rest obtained from reference TRBV11-2 and TRBJ2-2, is as follows: EAGVAQSPRYKIIEKRQSVAFWCNPISGHATLYWYQQILGQGPKLLIQFQNNGVVDDSQLPKDRFSAERLKGVDSTLKIQPAKLEDSAVYLCASSLPVTGELFFGEGSRLTVL.